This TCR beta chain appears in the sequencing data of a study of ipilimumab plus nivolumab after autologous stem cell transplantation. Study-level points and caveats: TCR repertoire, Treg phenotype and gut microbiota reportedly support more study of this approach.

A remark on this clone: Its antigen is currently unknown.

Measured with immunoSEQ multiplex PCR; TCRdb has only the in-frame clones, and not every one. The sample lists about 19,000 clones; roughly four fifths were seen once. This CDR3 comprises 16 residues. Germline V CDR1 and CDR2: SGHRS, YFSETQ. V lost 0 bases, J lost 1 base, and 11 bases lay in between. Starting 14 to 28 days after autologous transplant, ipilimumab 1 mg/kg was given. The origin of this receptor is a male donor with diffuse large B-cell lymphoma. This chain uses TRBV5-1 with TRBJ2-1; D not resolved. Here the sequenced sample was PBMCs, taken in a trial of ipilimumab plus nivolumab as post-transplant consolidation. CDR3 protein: CASSLDTTLSYNEQFF. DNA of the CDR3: TGCGCCAGCAGCTTGGACACTACTCTGTCCTACAATGAGCAGTTCTTC.